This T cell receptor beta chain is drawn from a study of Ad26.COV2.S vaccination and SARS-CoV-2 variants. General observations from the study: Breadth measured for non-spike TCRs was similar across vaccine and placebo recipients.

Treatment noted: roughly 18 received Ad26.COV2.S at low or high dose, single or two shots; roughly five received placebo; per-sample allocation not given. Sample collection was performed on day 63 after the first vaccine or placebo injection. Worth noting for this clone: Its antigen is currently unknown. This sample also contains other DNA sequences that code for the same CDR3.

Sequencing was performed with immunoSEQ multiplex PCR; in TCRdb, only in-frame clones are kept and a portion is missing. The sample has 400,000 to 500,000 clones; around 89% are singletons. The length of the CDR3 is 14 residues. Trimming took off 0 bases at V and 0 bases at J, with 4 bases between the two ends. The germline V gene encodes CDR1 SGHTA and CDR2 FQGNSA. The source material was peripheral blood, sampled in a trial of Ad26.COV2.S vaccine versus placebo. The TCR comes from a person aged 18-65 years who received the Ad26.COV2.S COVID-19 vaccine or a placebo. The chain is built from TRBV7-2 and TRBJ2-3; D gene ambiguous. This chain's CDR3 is CASSLALSTDTQYF. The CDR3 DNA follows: TGTGCCAGCAGCTTAGCCTTAAGCACAGATACGCAGTATTTT.